This T cell receptor beta chain was sequenced during a study of T cells in Graves' hyperthyroidism and ophthalmopathy. Study observations and caveats: Most clonotypes expanded in thyroid above 0.001 were likewise present in blood.

RNA transcripts provided the source from which TCR beta CDR3 regions were amplified. First-round RT-PCR targeting the TCR CDR3 was performed with the HTBI primer set. TCRdb processed the multiplex PCR reads anew with MiXCR; each CDR3 protein has one entry. The table records hundreds of thousands of distinct CDR3 sequences, under 20% of them present only once. Uncontrolled infection, other autoimmune disease, pregnancy and lactation each barred patients from inclusion. In this sample, this clonotype turned up many times. Its antigen is still unknown. Germline V gives CDR1 DFQATT, CDR2 SNEGSKA (reference sequence). The V end was cut by 3 bases, the J end by 1 base, with 7 bases between. The CDR3 has 13 residues.

Sequenced: blood. This sequence originates from a woman aged 45-59 years with Graves' hyperthyroidism that later progressed to Graves' ophthalmopathy. The chain uses TRBV20-1 and TRBJ2-1; D is perhaps TRBD2 (5 bases). This CDR3 is CSASRGSYNEQFF. The CDR3, as DNA: TGCAGTGCTAGCCGGGGATCCTACAATGAGCAGTTCTTC.